This TCR beta chain was captured in a study of chemoradiotherapy in HPV16-positive cancers. CDR1 is MDHEN, CDR2 SYDVKM, per germline. V dropped 6 bases and J dropped 11; count of bases not matched to a gene: 10. The CDR3 extends over 13 amino acids. Sequenced by immunoSEQ multiplex PCR; TCRdb stores in-frame clones only, minus some. The sample includes roughly 13,000 clones, 60% to 75% of them seen just once. This clone has only one observation. The TCR was taken from a human donor with HPV-associated anogenital cancer. Sample acquisition took place from a patient who underwent chemoradiotherapy. This chain uses TRBV28 with TRBJ1-5; 7 nucleotides match TRBD1. CDR3 in DNA: TGTGCCAGCAGCTCTATCCAGGGGGGGTCCCAGCATTTT. The encoded protein is CASSSIQGGSQHF.